These 29 T cell receptor beta chains came from one sample sequenced in a study of siplizumab effects on memory and regulatory T cells. Assay: immunoSEQ multiplex PCR; the TCRdb copy retains only in-frame clones and omits some. The table lists approximately 100,000 clones, around 93% of them singletons, with around 0.15% in the top ten. Specimen: non-Treg CD4+ T cells sorted from blood. These receptors were collected from a human donor in good health.

The chain joins TRBV10-3 to TRBJ1-2; perhaps TRBD1 as D (6 bases). Germline values: CDR1 ENHRY, CDR2 SYGVKD. The CDR3 runs 14 residues. V lost 7 bases and J lost 0, with 12 bases in between. This CDR3 is CAIKGQGTNYGYTF. The CDR3 DNA is TGTGCCATCAAAGGCCAGGGGACTAACTATGGCTACACCTTC.

The chain joins TRBV18 to TRBJ1-6, with TRBD1 as a possible D gene (6 bases). This CDR3 contains 14 residues. Looked up from germline, CDR1 is KGHSH and CDR2 is LQKENI. V was clipped by 2 bases and J by 6 bases, with 8 bases between them. CDR3 in DNA: TGTGCCAGCTCACCAGGGGGGGCTAATTCACCCCTCCACTTT. This encodes CASSPGGANSPLHF.

The chain links TRBV7-3 to TRBJ2-1; 9 nucleotides align to TRBD1. CDR3 length equals 16 residues. The germline CDR1 and CDR2 sequences are SGHTA and FQGTGA. Unmatched junction bases numbered 6, after V lost 3 bases and J lost 3 bases. CDR3 coding DNA: TGTGCCAGCAGCTTCCGCTCGGGACAGGGCTACAATGAGCAGTTCTTC. Its protein is CASSFRSGQGYNEQFF.

V and J are TRBV18 and TRBJ1-4; the D is unclear. The CDR3 runs 13 residues. The V and J ends lost 2 bases and 7 bases respectively, with 8 bases between them. Germline V lookup: CDR1 KGHSH, CDR2 LQKENI. CDR3 DNA sequence: TGTGCCAGCTCACCAAATCTGGGTGAAAAACTGTTTTTT. Translation gives CASSPNLGEKLFF.

J is TRBJ1-1 and V is TRBV19, with TRBD1 as a possible D gene (5 bases). Per germline, CDR1 LNHDA and CDR2 SQIVND (reference sequence). Trimming removed 7 bases at V and 1 base at J, with 16 bases between. CDR3 length equals 15 residues. In nucleotides, the CDR3 is TGTGCCAGTACTCAAGACTGGGGGGGGAACACTGAAGCTTTCTTT. The encoded protein is CASTQDWGGNTEAFF.

The V call is TRBV6-5, the J call TRBJ1-4, with no clear D. With 7 bases removed from V and 0 bases from J, the gap between germline ends came to 9 bases. The CDR3 spans 14 residues. Germline V gene data show CDR1 as MNHEY and CDR2 as SVGAGI. The CDR3 reads CASKGSPTNEKLFF. The CDR3 DNA reads as TGTGCCAGCAAAGGGAGTCCAACTAATGAAAAACTGTTTTTT.

The rearrangement uses TRBV6-1 and TRBJ1-1; TRBD1 matches at 9 bases. Germline V gene data show CDR1 as MNHNS and CDR2 as SASEGT. This CDR3 contains 14 residues. The V gene end was trimmed by 0 bases and the J gene end by 4 bases; junction bases not matched to a gene: 0. The CDR3 region has the DNA TGTGCCAGCAGTGAAGCGACAGGGGGCACTGAAGCTTTCTTT. Its protein is CASSEATGGTEAFF.

This clone was counted a few times. The gene calls are TRBV7-3 and TRBJ2-7; D unresolved. Germline values: CDR1 SGHTA, CDR2 FQGTGA. The CDR3 extends over 11 amino acids. Trimming took 8 bases from V and 3 from J, leaving 8 bases between them. In DNA, the CDR3 is TGTGCCAGCGTTGTTGGCTACGAGCAGTACTTC. It translates to CASVVGYEQYF.

The genes are TRBV19 and TRBJ2-7; maybe TRBD1 (6 bases). The germline CDR1 and CDR2 sequences are LNHDA and SQIVND (reference sequence). The V end was cut by 5 bases, the J end by 3 bases, with 17 bases between. The CDR3 loop spans 15 amino acids. The CDR3 region has the DNA TGTGCCAGTAGTCCCAGACAGGATGCCTACTACGAGCAGTACTTC. It encodes CASSPRQDAYYEQYF.

The V gene is TRBV29-1, the J gene TRBJ1-2, with 7 bases identical to TRBD1. Looked up from germline, CDR1 is SQVTM and CDR2 is ANQGSEA. The junction had 1 base not matched to a gene; V was cut back by 4 bases and J by 2 bases. The length of the CDR3 is 12 residues. CDR3 bases: TGCAGCGTTGGGGACAGCAACTATGGCTACACCTTC. Translated, it gives CSVGDSNYGYTF. The whole variable domain, filled in from reference TRBV29-1 and TRBJ1-2, reads SAVISQKPSRDICQRGTSLTIQCQVDSQVTMMFWYRQQPGQSLTLIATANQGSEATYESGFVIDKFPISRPNLTFSTLTVSNMSPEDSSIYLCSVGDSNYGYTFGSGTRLTVV.

This clone occurred a few times. The J gene is TRBJ1-1, the V gene TRBV18, with D unresolved. CDR1 and CDR2 from the germline V gene are KGHSH and LQKENI. The CDR3 loop spans 13 amino acids. V lost 6 bases, J lost 3 bases, and 11 bases lay in between. CDR3 nucleotides: TGTGCCAGCTCCCTCAGTCAGGACACTGAAGCTTTCTTT. It translates to CASSLSQDTEAFF.

This chain connects TRBV6-6 to TRBJ1-5; 8 nucleotides match TRBD1. The CDR3 has 15 amino acids. Per germline, CDR1 MNHNY and CDR2 SVGAGI (reference sequence). Trimming cost V 6 bases and J 3 bases; bases outside gene matches: 7. In DNA, the CDR3 is TGTGCCAGCAGCCTAGGACAGGGAGACAATCAGCCCCAGCATTTT. It translates to CASSLGQGDNQPQHF.

V usage is TRBV6-6 and J usage is TRBJ2-5, with D perhaps TRBD2 (7 bases). V lost 2 bases to trimming and J lost 5 bases, with 12 bases between them. Germline V CDR1 and CDR2: MNHNY, SVGAGI (reference sequence). CDR3 length: 14 amino acids. The CDR3 nucleotides read TGTGCCAGCAGTTACGGGGGGGCGATGGAGACCCAGTACTTC. It codes for CASSYGGAMETQYF.

V is TRBV27 and J is TRBJ1-1; D uncertain. The V end was cut by 1 base, the J end by 0 bases, with 3 bases between. This CDR3 spans 13 amino acids. From germline, CDR1 is MNHEY and CDR2 SMNVEV (reference sequence). The CDR3 region has the DNA TGTGCCAGCAGTTTATTAGTGAACACTGAAGCTTTCTTT. This encodes CASSLLVNTEAFF.

The chain links TRBV6-4 to TRBJ2-3, with 11 bases lining up with TRBD2. Trimming cost V 3 bases and J 2 bases; bases outside gene matches: 4. CDR3 length: 16 amino acids. From germline, CDR1 is MRHNA and CDR2 SNTAGT. The CDR3 sequence: CASSEVAGGLTDTQYF. The CDR3 DNA follows: TGTGCCAGCAGTGAAGTAGCGGGGGGGCTCACAGATACGCAGTATTTT.

The chain is built from TRBV7-3 and TRBJ2-2, with a weak D call TRBD2 (6 bases). Trimming pared 7 bases from V and 5 bases from J, leaving 8 bases between. Germline loops: CDR1 SGHTA, CDR2 FQGTGA. The CDR3 contains 12 residues. CDR3 loop: CASTRGTGELFF. The CDR3 region has the DNA TGTGCCAGCACCCGGGGGACCGGGGAGCTGTTTTTT.

The V and J genes are TRBV10-1 and TRBJ1-1; the D gene is possibly TRBD1 (5 bases). The V end was cut by 4 bases, the J end by 1 base, with 7 bases between. The CDR3 has 13 residues. The germline gives CDR1 WNHNN, CDR2 SYGVQD (reference sequence). The chain's CDR3 is CASSGGGNTEAFF. DNA for the CDR3: TGCGCCAGCAGTGGGGGCGGGAACACTGAAGCTTTCTTT.

The chain carries TRBV25-1 and TRBJ2-5; D perhaps matches TRBD2 (6 bases). Trimming took 3 bases from V and 12 from J, leaving 17 bases between them. Germline CDR1 and CDR2: MGHDK and SYGVNS. This CDR3 comprises 13 residues. CDR3 nucleotides: TGTGCCAGCAGTGACGATCTGGCGGGACGGGAGTACTTC. This encodes CASSDDLAGREYF.

V is TRBV18 and J is TRBJ1-2; maybe TRBD1 (6 bases). CDR1 is KGHSH, CDR2 LQKENI, per germline. This CDR3 comprises 15 residues. Between the trimmed V and J ends, which lost 3 bases and 6 bases, there was a span of 17 bases. The CDR3 DNA sequence: TGTGCCAGCTCACCGTCGGCACAGGGCCTCGATGGCTACACCTTC. This codes for CASSPSAQGLDGYTF.

This chain joins TRBV19 and TRBJ1-5, with TRBD1 as a possible D gene (5 bases). The germline V and J ends were trimmed by 3 bases and 9 bases, with 15 bases remaining between them. The CDR3 totals 14 residues. Germline CDR1 is LNHDA and CDR2 is SQIVND (reference sequence). The chain's CDR3 is CASSMGRVGGPQHF. The CDR3 nucleotides read TGTGCCAGTAGTATGGGGAGGGTTGGGGGGCCCCAGCATTTT.

The chain has TRBV28 and TRBJ1-1; D gene ambiguous. CDR3 size: 12 residues. Germline CDR1 and CDR2: MDHEN and SYDVKM. Trimming cost V 3 bases and J 3 bases, with 5 bases left between them. The CDR3 sequence is CASSFSHTEAFF. In DNA form, the CDR3 reads TGTGCCAGCAGTTTTTCCCACACTGAAGCTTTCTTT.

V usage is TRBV7-2 and J usage is TRBJ2-3; TRBD2 agrees at 8 bases. The CDR3 is 15 amino acids. Trimming at V came to 5 bases and at J to 6 bases, leaving 10 bases not matched to a gene. The V gene's germline CDR1 is SGHTA and CDR2 FQGNSA. The DNA of the CDR3 is TGTGCCAGCAGCCCGCCCTCGCGGGGGGCGGATACGCAGTATTTT. Amino acid sequence: CASSPPSRGADTQYF.

The chain is built from TRBV29-1 and TRBJ2-2; TRBD2 is a possible D gene (7 bases). Germline V gene sequence: CDR1 SQVTM, CDR2 ANQGSEA. The CDR3 runs to 14 residues. Deletions cut 6 bases from V and 6 bases from J, with 17 bases between. CDR3 in DNA: TGCAGCGTCAACTGGAGGGGGGGCCCCGGGGAGCTGTTTTTT. Translation: CSVNWRGGPGELFF.

This rearrangement joins TRBV7-3 to TRBJ1-6, with D perhaps matching TRBD1 (5 bases). V was cut by 5 bases and J by 4 bases, with 12 bases left in between. Germline loops: CDR1 SGHTA, CDR2 FQGTGA. The CDR3 is 15 residues long. The CDR3 spells CASSPNGGYNSPLHF. In DNA, the CDR3 is TGTGCCAGCAGCCCCAATGGGGGGTATAATTCACCCCTCCACTTT.

V and J are TRBV7-9 and TRBJ1-2, with a weak D call TRBD1 (6 bases). The CDR3 covers 12 residues. Trimming removed 7 bases at V and 9 bases at J, with 15 bases between. Germline CDR1 reads SEHNR; CDR2 reads FQNEAQ (reference sequence). CDR3 nucleotide sequence: TGTGCCAGCAACAGGGACGGTTTTAGCTACACCTTC. This codes for CASNRDGFSYTF.

The V call is TRBV5-4, the J call TRBJ2-1; D unclear. Germline V gene lookup returns CDR1 SGHNT and CDR2 YYREEE (reference sequence). The V end lost 1 base, the J end lost 0 bases, and 8 bases lay between the germline ends. The CDR3 runs to 15 residues. The CDR3: CASSLSSNSYNEQFF. CDR3 sequence (DNA): TGTGCCAGCAGCTTGAGTTCTAACTCCTACAATGAGCAGTTCTTC.

J is TRBJ1-1 and V is TRBV19; 7 bases match TRBD1. The CDR3 consists of 14 residues. Germline loops: CDR1 LNHDA, CDR2 SQIVND (reference sequence). Losses at the gene ends were 4 bases for V and 4 bases for J; bases not matched to a gene: 6. CDR3 nucleotide sequence: TGTGCCAGTAGTAGCACAGGGGTCACCACTGAAGCTTTCTTT. Translation gives CASSSTGVTTEAFF.

The rearrangement joins TRBV27 to TRBJ2-1; perhaps TRBD2 as D (6 bases). Germline V gene sequence: CDR1 MNHEY, CDR2 SMNVEV (reference sequence). V lost 0 bases and J 9 bases, leaving 18 bases between the germline ends. This CDR3 has 16 amino acids. CDR3 residues: CASSLSNIAAQGEQFF. CDR3 DNA sequence: TGTGCCAGCAGTTTATCGAATATAGCGGCGCAGGGTGAGCAGTTCTTC.

This chain connects TRBV6-6 to TRBJ1-2, with D unresolved. In germline, CDR1 is MNHNY, CDR2 SVGAGI (reference sequence). The V and J ends lost 2 bases and 4 bases respectively, with 8 bases between them. This CDR3 is 13 amino acids long. CDR3 bases: TGTGCCAGCAGTTACGTCAACGGCTATGGCTACACCTTC. Amino acids: CASSYVNGYGYTF.